This T cell receptor (beta chain) stems from a study of technical replicates of blood from several donors. V gave up 4 bases and J gave up 6 bases, with 21 bases separating them. The germline V gene encodes CDR1 KGHSH and CDR2 LQKENI. The CDR3 is 17 residues long. TCRdb's table, derived via immunoSEQ multiplex PCR, lists solely in-frame clones and lacks some. The data show almost 70,000 clones, just over 90% seen once. This clonotype originated in a human donor in good health. Some clones in this sample may be carry-over from other donors' samples. The material sequenced was PBMCs. The V and J genes are TRBV18 and TRBJ1-4; no clear D gene. The CDR3 here is CASSHVRVLQTDEKLFF. CDR3 DNA sequence: TGTGCCAGCTCACACGTCCGGGTCCTTCAGACGGATGAAAAACTGTTTTTT.